A single sample gave rise to the 27 T cell receptor beta chains below, sequenced in a study of T cell repertoires in cytomegalovirus infection. TCRdb reanalysed the reads using MiXCR and keeps one entry per CDR3 protein. The sample holds approximately 100,000 distinct CDR3 sequences; under 25% are singletons and the top ten take roughly two fifths. The sequencing sample was made of CD8+ T cells from PBMCs. Source of these receptors: a human donor in good health (CMV status not recorded). Some clones in this sample may be carry-over from other donors' samples.

CDR3 sequence reads: CASSEEWVAYNEQFF. CDR3 nucleotide sequence: TGTGCCAGCAGTGAAGAGTGGGTGGCCTACAATGAGCAGTTCTTC. V gene TRBV6-1 combines with J gene TRBJ2-1; D remains unclear. CDR1 is MNHNS, CDR2 SASEGT, per germline. The V end lost 1 base, the J end lost 2 bases, and 9 bases lay between the germline ends. The CDR3 totals 15 residues.

The V and J genes are TRBV20-1 and TRBJ2-7, with 8 bases matching TRBD1. Losses at the gene ends were 2 bases for V and 1 base for J; bases not matched to a gene: 4. Germline-derived CDR1 and CDR2 are DFQATT and SNEGSKA (reference sequence). The CDR3 is 14 residues long. CDR3 sequence (DNA): TGCAGTGCTAGAATAGGACAGGGTTCCTACGAGCAGTACTTC. Translated, it gives CSARIGQGSYEQYF.

This chain uses TRBV5-1 with TRBJ2-1; 9 nucleotides line up with TRBD2. The germline CDR1 and CDR2 sequences are SGHRS and YFSETQ. This CDR3 is built from 15 residues. V trimming: 4 bases; J trimming: 3 bases; junction bases outside the gene matches: 5. CDR3 sequence (DNA): TGCGCCAGCAGCCCTAGCGGGACCAACTACAATGAGCAGTTCTTC. This sequence encodes CASSPSGTNYNEQFF.

This clonotype has more than one count but fewer than ten. The chain recombines TRBV28 with TRBJ2-7; TRBD1 aligns across 7 bases. Germline lookup yields CDR1 MDHEN and CDR2 SYDVKM. The ends lost 5 bases at V and 2 bases at J; junction bases unmatched: 6. The CDR3 has 14 residues. This chain's CDR3 is CASSNTGTAYEQYF. The CDR3 coding sequence is TGTGCCAGCAGTAATACCGGGACAGCCTACGAGCAGTACTTC. The whole variable domain, filled in from reference TRBV28 and TRBJ2-7, reads DVKVTQSSRYLVKRTGEKVFLECVQDMDHENMFWYRQDPGLGLRLIYFSYDVKMKEKGDIPEGYSVSREKKERFSLILESASTNQTSMYLCASSNTGTAYEQYFGPGTRLTVT.

This clonotype was recorded at least ten times. The J gene is TRBJ2-3, the V gene TRBV28; 14 bases fit TRBD2. This CDR3 is 17 amino acids long. The germline CDR1 and CDR2 sequences are MDHEN and SYDVKM. The junction had 8 bases not matched to a gene; V was cut back by 8 bases and J by 1 base. CDR3 nucleotide sequence: TGTGCCAGCTGTAGACTAGCGGGGGGGCTGGGCACAGATACGCAGTATTTT. Protein product: CASCRLAGGLGTDTQYF.

This clonotype was picked up many times. This rearrangement joins TRBV5-6 to TRBJ1-1, with 10 bases aligning to TRBD1. Germline V gene sequence: CDR1 SGHDT, CDR2 YYEEEE. The CDR3 spans 20 residues. V gave up 5 bases and J gave up 5 bases; unmatched junction bases: 24. CDR3 amino acids: CASRFAPSGQGDYRRTEAFF. As DNA, the CDR3 is TGTGCCAGCAGATTTGCCCCAAGTGGACAGGGGGATTACAGGAGAACTGAAGCTTTCTTT.

Only a few counts were recorded for this clonotype. The rearrangement joins TRBV10-3 to TRBJ2-7, with a weak D call TRBD1 (6 bases). The CDR3 has 14 residues. V was trimmed by 6 bases and J by 3 bases, leaving 15 bases between them. The germline CDR1 and CDR2 sequences are ENHRY and SYGVKD. The CDR3 loop reads CAISRTEGDYEQYF. The CDR3 coding sequence is TGTGCCATCAGCCGAACCGAGGGGGACTACGAGCAGTACTTC.

The chain carries TRBV6-2 or TRBV6-3 and TRBJ2-7; unclear D gene. This CDR3 spans 11 amino acids. Per germline, CDR1 MNHEY and CDR2 SVGEGT. Deletions cut 6 bases from V and 4 bases from J, with 7 bases between. The CDR3 DNA follows: TGTGCCAGCAGGTCGGCGTACGAGCAGTACTTC. Translating gives CASRSAYEQYF.

V usage is TRBV4-2 and J usage is TRBJ1-1; 7 bases are shared with TRBD1. After removal of 4 bases from V and 5 bases from J, the junction contained 7 bases not matched to a gene. The germline V gene has CDR1 LGHNA and CDR2 YNFKEQ. This CDR3 region has 14 residues. CDR3 residues: CASSPERGRTEAFF. The DNA of the CDR3 is TGTGCCAGCAGCCCCGAGAGGGGGCGGACTGAAGCTTTCTTT.

Ten or more counts support this clonotype. The rearrangement joins TRBV7-6 to TRBJ1-1, with TRBD1 as a possible D gene (5 bases). Per germline, CDR1 SGHVS and CDR2 FNYEAQ. Trimming took off 3 bases at V and 1 base at J, with 15 bases between the two ends. The CDR3 has 16 amino acids. CDR3 sequence: CASSFARDGPNTEAFF. For the CDR3, the DNA is TGTGCCAGCAGCTTTGCCCGGGACGGCCCGAACACTGAAGCTTTCTTT.

This clonotype was counted many times. This rearrangement joins TRBV28 to TRBJ2-3; TRBD1 aligns across 10 bases. The CDR3 sequence is 14 residues long. Germline V gene sequence: CDR1 MDHEN, CDR2 SYDVKM. The ends lost 5 bases at V and 3 bases at J; junction bases unmatched: 2. For the CDR3, the DNA is TGTGCCAGCAGTAGACAGGGGGCAACAGATACGCAGTATTTT. The encoded protein is CASSRQGATDTQYF.

This rearrangement joins TRBV7-2 to TRBJ2-1; 8 positions match TRBD2. Germline loops: CDR1 SGHTA, CDR2 FQGNSA. The CDR3 is made up of 14 amino acids. V lost 3 bases to trimming and J lost 8 bases; unmatched junction nucleotides: 6. This chain's CDR3 is CASSLRGAVDEQFF. DNA for the CDR3: TGTGCCAGCAGCTTGCGGGGGGCCGTCGATGAGCAGTTCTTC. Variable domain in full (rest from reference TRBV7-2 and TRBJ2-1): GAGVSQSPSNKVTEKGKDVELRCDPISGHTALYWYRQSLGQGLEFLIYFQGNSAPDKSGLPSDRFSAERTGGSVSTLTIQRTQQEDSAVYLCASSLRGAVDEQFFGPGTRLTVL.

V and J are TRBV11-2 and TRBJ1-6; tentative D call: TRBD1 (6 bases). This CDR3 spans 17 amino acids. Germline V lookup: CDR1 SGHAT, CDR2 FQNNGV. Trimming took 4 bases from V and 0 from J, leaving 13 bases between them. The CDR3 region is CASSSGQPSSYNSPLHF. CDR3 coding DNA: TGTGCCAGCAGCTCCGGACAGCCGAGCTCCTATAATTCACCCCTCCACTTT.

In regard to this clonotype: This could be a read error, since a much larger clone is one nucleotide away. The chain uses TRBV7-8 and TRBJ2-7; D not certain. Germline values: CDR1 SGHVS, CDR2 FQNEAQ. This CDR3 has 11 amino acids. The CDR3 protein is CASTSPGELYF. In DNA, the CDR3 is TGTGCCAGCACCTCGCCCGGCGAGCTGTACTTC.

This clonotype was detected many times. The chain employs TRBV4-1 and TRBJ1-1, with unresolved D. V dropped 0 bases and J dropped 0 bases, with 8 bases sitting between them. Germline CDR1 MGHRA, CDR2 YSYEKL. CDR3 length equals 15 residues. The CDR3 coding sequence is TGCGCCAGCAGCCAAGAACCGGGGATGAACACTGAAGCTTTCTTT. Its translation: CASSQEPGMNTEAFF.

This clonotype was seen only a few times. CDR3 residues: CAWIPENYEQYF. In DNA form, the CDR3 reads TGTGCCTGGATACCAGAAAACTACGAGCAGTACTTC. The chain couples TRBV30 to TRBJ2-7; D gene uncertain. V was pared by 4 bases and J by 3 bases, with 10 bases between. The CDR3 contains 12 residues. CDR1 GTSNPN and CDR2 SVGIG come from the germline V gene (reference sequence). Full variable domain (outside the CDR3, taken from reference TRBV30 and TRBJ2-7): SQTIHQWPATLVQPVGSPLSLECTVEGTSNPNLYWYRQAAGRGLQLLFYSVGIGQISSEVPQNLSASRPQDRQFILSSKKLLLSDSGFYLCAWIPENYEQYFGPGTRLTVT.

This clonotype has more than one count but fewer than ten. The genes are TRBV7-8 and TRBJ2-1, with D unclear. V was trimmed by 5 bases and J by 2 bases, leaving 13 bases between them. This CDR3 has 15 residues. CDR1 is SGHVS and CDR2 is FQNEAQ in the germline V gene. CDR3 DNA: TGTGCCAGCAGCCTTGGAGTGGACCCCTACAATGAGCAGTTCTTC. Translating it yields CASSLGVDPYNEQFF.

The chain links TRBV6-4 to TRBJ2-1; 11 positions match TRBD1. CDR1 is MRHNA and CDR2 is SNTAGT in the germline V gene. The CDR3 covers 14 residues. The ends lost 2 bases at V and 6 bases at J; junction bases unmatched: 0. The CDR3 here is CASSDGTGGNEQFF. CDR3 DNA: TGTGCCAGCAGTGACGGGACAGGGGGCAATGAGCAGTTCTTC.

The V gene is TRBV7-9, the J gene TRBJ2-2; 7 bases fit TRBD1. Germline V gene data show CDR1 as SEHNR and CDR2 as FQNEAQ (reference sequence). The CDR3 totals 15 residues. V gave up 10 bases and J gave up 4 bases; unmatched junction bases: 12. This chain's CDR3 is CANQAGTDITGELFF. CDR3 DNA: TGTGCCAACCAAGCCGGGACAGATATCACCGGGGAGCTGTTTTTT. The entire variable domain, with the rest obtained from reference TRBV7-9 and TRBJ2-2, is as follows: DTGVSQNPRHKITKRGQNVTFRCDPISEHNRLYWYRQTLGQGPEFLTYFQNEAQLEKSRLLSDRFSAERPKGSFSTLEIQRTEQGDSAMYLCANQAGTDITGELFFGEGSRLTVL.

The genes are TRBV14 and TRBJ2-7, with D perhaps matching TRBD2 (5 bases). From germline, CDR1 is SGHDN and CDR2 FVKESK. V was shortened by 3 bases and J by 6 bases, with 21 bases between the two germline ends. The CDR3 has 16 amino acids. In nucleotides, the CDR3 is TGTGCCAGCAGCCATCCCGGGCGGCGGGCCCTGGGCGAGCAGTACTTC. Amino acid sequence: CASSHPGRRALGEQYF.

V is TRBV30 and J is TRBJ1-4; no reliable D call. V dropped 5 bases and J dropped 0 bases, with 13 bases sitting between them. The CDR3 totals 15 residues. The germline CDR1 and CDR2 sequences are GTSNPN and SVGIG (reference sequence). The CDR3 loop reads CAWSPGRSTNEKLFF. Written as DNA, the CDR3 is TGTGCCTGGTCCCCTGGACGGTCAACTAATGAAAAACTGTTTTTT. Supplemented by reference TRBV30 and TRBJ1-4, the full variable domain reads SQTIHQWPATLVQPVGSPLSLECTVEGTSNPNLYWYRQAAGRGLQLLFYSVGIGQISSEVPQNLSASRPQDRQFILSSKKLLLSDSGFYLCAWSPGRSTNEKLFFGSGTQLSVL.

This clonotype was detected a few times. The chain recombines TRBV28 with TRBJ2-7, with 7 bases lining up with TRBD1. The V gene's germline CDR1 is MDHEN and CDR2 SYDVKM. The CDR3 contains 15 residues. V lost 4 bases to trimming and J lost 2 bases; unmatched junction nucleotides: 8. CDR3: CASSSTGTLPYEQYF. CDR3 sequence (DNA): TGTGCCAGCAGTTCGACAGGGACCCTACCCTACGAGCAGTACTTC.

This clonotype came up a few times. The rearrangement links TRBV20-1 to TRBJ1-5; D remains unclear. V gave up 0 bases and J gave up 11 bases, with 20 bases separating them. Germline loops: CDR1 DFQATT, CDR2 SNEGSKA (reference sequence). The CDR3 covers 15 residues. Here the CDR3 reads CSARDIGSGVGTQHF. The CDR3 DNA follows: TGCAGTGCTAGAGATATTGGATCTGGCGTCGGGACCCAGCATTTT.

This clonotype was counted ten times or more. The chain employs TRBV19 and TRBJ1-2; D gene unclear. The CDR3 consists of 12 residues. Per germline, CDR1 LNHDA and CDR2 SQIVND (reference sequence). Deletions cut 5 bases from V and 4 bases from J, with 8 bases between. The chain's CDR3 is CASSPRLYGYTF. The CDR3 DNA follows: TGTGCCAGTAGTCCCCGACTCTATGGCTACACCTTC. Supplemented by reference TRBV19 and TRBJ1-2, the full variable domain reads DGGITQSPKYLFRKEGQNVTLSCEQNLNHDAMYWYRQDPGQGLRLIYYSQIVNDFQKGDIAEGYSVSREKKESFPLTVTSAQKNPTAFYLCASSPRLYGYTFGSGTRLTVV.

There are a few counts of this clonotype. The V and J genes are TRBV20-1 and TRBJ1-1, with no clear D. Trimming shortened V by 3 bases and J by 1 base, and 9 bases separated the two germline ends. Germline V gene sequence: CDR1 DFQATT, CDR2 SNEGSKA (reference sequence). The CDR3 is 13 amino acids. The CDR3 DNA follows: TGCAGTGCTAGTCGCCAACCGAACACTGAAGCTTTCTTT. Amino acids: CSASRQPNTEAFF.

The chain uses TRBV7-9 and TRBJ2-1; 15 bases agree with TRBD2. The trim removed 3 bases at V and 0 bases at J, leaving 9 bases unmatched. The CDR3 loop spans 20 amino acids. The germline V gene encodes CDR1 SEHNR and CDR2 FQNEAQ (reference sequence). Here the CDR3 DNA reads TGTGCCAGCAGCTTCCCTCAAGGGACTAGCGGGAGGCCCTCCTACAATGAGCAGTTCTTC. This sequence encodes CASSFPQGTSGRPSYNEQFF.

This clonotype was detected once. V usage is TRBV7-2 and J usage is TRBJ1-2; TRBD1 is a possible D gene (6 bases). Deletions cut 5 bases from V and 6 bases from J, with 22 bases between. The germline V gene encodes CDR1 SGHTA and CDR2 FQGNSA. CDR3 length: 16 residues. The CDR3 nucleotides are TGTGCCAGCAGCCACCTGCCCCCAGGAGGGGACAATGGCTACACCTTC. Protein: CASSHLPPGGDNGYTF.